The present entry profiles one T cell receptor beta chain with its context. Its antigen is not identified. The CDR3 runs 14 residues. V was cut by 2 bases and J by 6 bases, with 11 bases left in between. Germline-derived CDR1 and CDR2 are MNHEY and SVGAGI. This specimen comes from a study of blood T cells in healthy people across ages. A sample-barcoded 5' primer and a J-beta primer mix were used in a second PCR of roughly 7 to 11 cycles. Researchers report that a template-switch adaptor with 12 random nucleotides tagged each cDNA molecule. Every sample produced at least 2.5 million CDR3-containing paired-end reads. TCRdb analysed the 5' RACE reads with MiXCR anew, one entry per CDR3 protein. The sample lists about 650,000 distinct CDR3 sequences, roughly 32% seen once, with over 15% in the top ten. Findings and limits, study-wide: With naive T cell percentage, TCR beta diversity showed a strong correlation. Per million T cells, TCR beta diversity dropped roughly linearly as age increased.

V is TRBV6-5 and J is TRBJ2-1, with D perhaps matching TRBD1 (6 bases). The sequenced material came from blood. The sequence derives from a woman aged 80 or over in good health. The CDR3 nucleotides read TGTGCCAGCAGTTACGACAGGAGGCTCAATGAGCAGTTCTTC. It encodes CASSYDRRLNEQFF.